This is a list of T cell receptor beta chains from one sample in a study of sequential checkpoint blockade in melanoma. Produced via immunoSEQ multiplex PCR; TCRdb's table is partial and in-frame only. The table shows 4,200 or so clones, with 23% occurring only once. Source: tumor tissue (inferred from file names), taken from a patient given nivolumab and ipilimumab in sequence. The receptors shown here come from a human donor with melanoma. Both conserved end residues are part of each CDR3. The order of the fields is V gene, clone size, CDR3 length, J gene, D gene, CDR3 protein, CDR3 DNA. A D gene is named only where the DNA matches it firmly. Only some rows state a clone size, as once, few, many or a class for expanded clones.

v_gene: TRBV11-3
abundance: many
len: 14
j_gene: TRBJ2-7
d_gene: TRBD1
CDR3aa: CASSLPGQGYEQYF
CDR3nt: TGTGCCAGCAGCCTACCGGGACAGGGCTACGAGCAGTACTTC

v_gene: TRBV19
abundance: NA
len: 15
j_gene: TRBJ2-2
d_gene: NA
CDR3aa: CASSIIGTNTGELFF
CDR3nt: TGTGCCAGTAGTATAATAGGGACGAACACCGGGGAGCTGTTTTTT

v_gene: TRBV5-1
abundance: NA
len: 14
j_gene: TRBJ1-2
d_gene: NA
CDR3aa: CASSLEGGHYGYTF
CDR3nt: TGCGCCAGCAGCTTGGAAGGGGGTCACTATGGCTACACCTTC

v_gene: TRBV18
abundance: NA
len: 15
j_gene: TRBJ2-5
d_gene: NA
CDR3aa: CASSPLRVTGETQYF
CDR3nt: TGTGCCAGCTCACCTTTACGAGTAACGGGGGAGACCCAGTACTTC

v_gene: TRBV30
abundance: NA
len: 14
j_gene: TRBJ1-4
d_gene: NA
CDR3aa: CAWSVLGSPEKLFF
CDR3nt: TGTGCCTGGAGTGTATTGGGAAGTCCTGAAAAACTGTTTTTT

v_gene: TRBV6-8
abundance: many
len: 15
j_gene: TRBJ2-3
d_gene: NA
CDR3aa: CASSDSMSAADTQYF
CDR3nt: TGTGCCAGCAGTGACTCGATGAGCGCCGCAGATACGCAGTATTTT

v_gene: TRBV19
abundance: NA
len: 15
j_gene: TRBJ2-1
d_gene: TRBD1
CDR3aa: CASSLEGAGYNEQFF
CDR3nt: TGTGCCAGTAGTCTCGAGGGGGCGGGCTACAATGAGCAGTTCTTC

v_gene: TRBV18
abundance: NA
len: 16
j_gene: TRBJ2-6
d_gene: NA
CDR3aa: CASSPPGSSGANVLTF
CDR3nt: TGTGCCAGCTCACCACCAGGGAGCTCTGGGGCCAACGTCCTGACTTTC

v_gene: TRBV5-1
abundance: NA
len: 15
j_gene: TRBJ2-7
d_gene: NA
CDR3aa: CASSLAGPSDPEQYF
CDR3nt: TGCGCCAGCAGCTTGGCCGGCCCTAGCGATCCCGAGCAGTACTTC

v_gene: TRBV11-3
abundance: many
len: 19
j_gene: TRBJ2-3
d_gene: NA
CDR3aa: CASSLARVGTMTPTDTQYF
CDR3nt: TGTGCCAGCAGCTTGGCTCGGGTGGGCACCATGACACCCACAGATACGCAGTATTTT

v_gene: TRBV11-3
abundance: many
len: 14
j_gene: TRBJ2-3
d_gene: TRBD2
CDR3aa: CASSPSGDTDTQYF
CDR3nt: TGTGCCAGCAGCCCTAGCGGGGACACAGATACGCAGTATTTT

v_gene: TRBV11-3
abundance: many
len: 15
j_gene: TRBJ1-6
d_gene: NA
CDR3aa: CASSRVYAGNSPLHF
CDR3nt: TGTGCCAGCAGCCGTGTGTATGCGGGTAATTCACCCCTCCACTTT

v_gene: TRBV6-8
abundance: NA
len: 12
j_gene: TRBJ1-1
d_gene: NA
CDR3aa: CASSAGNTEAFF
CDR3nt: TGTGCCAGCAGTGCGGGTAACACTGAAGCTTTCTTT

v_gene: TRBV19
abundance: NA
len: 16
j_gene: TRBJ1-1
d_gene: NA
CDR3aa: CASSFFGPPENTEAFF
CDR3nt: TGTGCCAGTAGCTTCTTTGGACCGCCCGAAAACACTGAAGCTTTCTTT

v_gene: TRBV11-3
abundance: NA
len: 18
j_gene: TRBJ2-3
d_gene: NA
CDR3aa: CASSLEAFPRVILDTQYF
CDR3nt: TGTGCCAGCAGCTTAGAGGCCTTCCCCAGGGTTATTCTAGATACGCAGTATTTT

v_gene: TRBV11-3
abundance: many
len: 17
j_gene: TRBJ2-7
d_gene: TRBD1
CDR3aa: CASSSGTGLGYSYEQYF
CDR3nt: TGTGCCAGCAGCTCCGGGACAGGGCTCGGGTACAGCTACGAGCAGTACTTC

v_gene: TRBV19
abundance: few
len: 14
j_gene: TRBJ2-1
d_gene: TRBD2
CDR3aa: CASSTTGTRSEQFF
CDR3nt: TGTGCCAGTAGTACTACCGGGACTAGGAGTGAGCAGTTCTTC

v_gene: TRBV6-8
abundance: many
len: 14
j_gene: TRBJ1-5
d_gene: NA
CDR3aa: CASSPTGGNQPQHF
CDR3nt: TGTGCCAGCAGTCCAACTGGAGGGAATCAGCCCCAGCATTTT

v_gene: TRBV28
abundance: medium-sized
len: 14
j_gene: TRBJ2-3
d_gene: NA
CDR3aa: CASSRPEAERQQYF
CDR3nt: TGTGCCAGCAGTCGTCCGGAGGCGGAAAGACAGCAGTATTTT

v_gene: TRBV11-3
abundance: NA
len: 14
j_gene: TRBJ2-3
d_gene: NA
CDR3aa: CASSLGPNTDTQYF
CDR3nt: TGTGCCAGCAGCTTAGGACCGAACACAGATACGCAGTATTTT

v_gene: TRBV11-3
abundance: many
len: 15
j_gene: TRBJ2-1
d_gene: NA
CDR3aa: CASSDPGRTYNEQFF
CDR3nt: TGTGCCAGCAGCGACCCGGGACGGACGTACAATGAGCAGTTCTTC

v_gene: TRBV6-8
abundance: few
len: 13
j_gene: TRBJ1-4
d_gene: NA
CDR3aa: CASRAGMGEKLFF
CDR3nt: TGTGCCAGCAGGGCTGGGATGGGGGAAAAACTGTTTTTT

v_gene: TRBV11-3
abundance: few
len: 14
j_gene: TRBJ2-2
d_gene: TRBD2
CDR3aa: CASRPGGNTGELFF
CDR3nt: TGTGCCAGCAGACCGGGGGGGAACACCGGGGAGCTGTTTTTT

v_gene: TRBV6-8
abundance: medium-sized
len: 13
j_gene: TRBJ2-7
d_gene: NA
CDR3aa: CASSYIRGYEQYF
CDR3nt: TGTGCCAGCAGTTACATTAGAGGCTACGAGCAGTACTTC

v_gene: TRBV11-3
abundance: many
len: 14
j_gene: TRBJ2-7
d_gene: NA
CDR3aa: CASSLDWTAYEQYF
CDR3nt: TGTGCCAGCAGCTTAGATTGGACGGCCTACGAGCAGTACTTC